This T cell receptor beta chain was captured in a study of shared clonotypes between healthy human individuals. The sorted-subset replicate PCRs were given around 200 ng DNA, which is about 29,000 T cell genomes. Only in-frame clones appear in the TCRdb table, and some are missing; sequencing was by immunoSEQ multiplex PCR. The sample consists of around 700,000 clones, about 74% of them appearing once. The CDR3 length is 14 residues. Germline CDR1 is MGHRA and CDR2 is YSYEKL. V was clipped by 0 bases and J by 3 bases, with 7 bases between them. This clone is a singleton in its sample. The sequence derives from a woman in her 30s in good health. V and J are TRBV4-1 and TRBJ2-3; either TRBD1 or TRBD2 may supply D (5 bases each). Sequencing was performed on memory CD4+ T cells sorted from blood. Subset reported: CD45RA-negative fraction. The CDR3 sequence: CASSQDGGTDTQYF. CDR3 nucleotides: TGCGCCAGCAGCCAAGATGGGGGAACAGATACGCAGTATTTT.